A selection of T cell receptor beta chains follows, all from one sample in a study of blood T cell repertoires in COVID-19. TCRdb's copy holds only in-frame clones and misses some; the assay was immunoSEQ multiplex PCR. The sample contains about 200,000 clones, 85% to 90% of which appear only once. Specimen: peripheral blood. The receptors originated from a woman aged 70-85 years with acute or convalescent COVID-19. Each CDR3 is given with its conserved first and last residue. The order of the fields is clone size, D gene, V gene, J gene, CDR3 protein, CDR3 DNA. The D gene is left open where the match is weak. Size is stated for part of the rows, as once, few or many counts, or as a class when the clone is expanded.

NA,TRBD1,TRBV18,TRBJ2-7,CASSRGQLYEQYF,TGTGCCAGCTCACGGGGACAGCTCTACGAGCAGTACTTC
few,NA,TRBV19,TRBJ1-2,CASSFSRDTYGYTF,TGTGCCAGTAGTTTCTCCCGGGACACCTATGGCTACACCTTC
NA,TRBD2,TRBV25-1,TRBJ2-7,CATRAAGGAEQYF,TGTGCCACCAGGGCGGCGGGAGGAGCCGAGCAGTACTTC
few,TRBD1,TRBV28,TRBJ1-5,CASSPTGSNQPQHF,TGTGCCAGCAGTCCGACAGGGTCGAATCAGCCCCAGCATTTT
NA,TRBD2,TRBV7-9,TRBJ2-1,CASSRLGGEQFF,TGTGCCAGCAGCCGATTGGGAGGGGAGCAGTTCTTC
NA,NA,TRBV5-1,TRBJ2-3,CASSTLLDSYTDTQYF,TGCGCCAGCAGCACTCTGCTAGATTCGTACACAGATACGCAGTATTTT
NA,TRBD1,TRBV5-1,TRBJ2-7,CASSGGQGRNEQYF,TGCGCCAGCAGCGGCGGACAGGGTAGAAACGAGCAGTACTTC
NA,TRBD2,TRBV28,TRBJ2-2,CASRGTSESYGELFF,TGTGCCAGCAGAGGGACTAGCGAGTCCTATGGGGAGCTGTTTTTT
NA,NA,TRBV11-2,TRBJ1-5,CASSSPRSSNQPQHF,TGTGCCAGCAGCTCCCCGAGGTCCTCCAATCAGCCCCAGCATTTT
NA,TRBD1,TRBV11-3,TRBJ1-2,CASSLRTGFILIVYTF,TGTGCCAGCAGCTTAAGGACAGGGTTTATTTTGATCGTCTACACCTTC
NA,NA,TRBV12-2,TRBJ2-1,CASRHHGTSGGLSRVANNEQFF,TGTGCAAGTCGCCACCATGGGACTAGCGGGGGGCTTTCCCGCGTAGCAAACAATGAGCAGTTCTTC
NA,TRBD1,TRBV6-4,TRBJ1-5,CASSDPCRGLSSSNQPQHF,TGTGCCAGCAGTGACCCTTGCAGGGGGCTCAGCTCGAGCAATCAGCCCCAGCATTTT
NA,TRBD1,TRBV28,TRBJ2-5,CASSLSGQGDETQYF,TGTGCCAGCAGTTTATCGGGACAGGGGGACGAGACCCAGTACTTC
NA,NA,TRBV5-1,TRBJ1-1,CASSLQGGTEAFF,TGCGCCAGCAGCTTGCAGGGAGGGACTGAAGCTTTCTTT
NA,TRBD1,TRBV19,TRBJ2-7,CASSSDRDSSYEQYF,TGTGCCAGTAGTTCTGACAGGGATAGTTCCTACGAGCAGTACTTC
NA,NA,TRBV10-3,TRBJ1-5,CATKYDSHNQPQHF,TGTGCCACCAAGTACGACAGCCACAATCAGCCCCAGCATTTT
NA,NA,TRBV5-1,TRBJ2-5,CASRSNRVGETQYF,TGCGCCAGCAGGTCCAACAGGGTCGGGGAGACCCAGTACTTC
NA,TRBD2,TRBV14,TRBJ2-5,CASSILAGGSRKETQYF,TGTGCCAGCTCAATCCTAGCGGGGGGCTCCCGCAAGGAGACCCAGTACTTC
few,NA,TRBV10-2,TRBJ2-7,CATRGGIPHEQYF,TGCGCCACCAGGGGGGGGATCCCTCACGAGCAGTACTTC
NA,NA,TRBV25-1,TRBJ1-2,CASSELAAGPYGYTF,TGTGCCAGCTCCGAGTTGGCGGCTGGCCCCTATGGCTACACCTTC
NA,TRBD1,TRBV5-6,TRBJ1-6,CASSFPTGTRNSPLHF,TGTGCCAGCAGCTTCCCGACAGGGACCCGTAATTCACCCCTCCACTTT
NA,TRBD1,TRBV29-1,TRBJ1-2,CSVVGQGAEGYTF,TGCAGCGTTGTCGGACAGGGGGCAGAAGGCTACACCTTC
once,TRBD2,TRBV28,TRBJ2-2,CASSDGLAATGELFF,TGTGCCAGCAGCGATGGACTAGCGGCCACCGGGGAGCTGTTTTTT
NA,TRBD1,TRBV28,TRBJ1-2,CASSGTGGFYGYTF,TGTGCCAGCAGTGGGACAGGGGGGTTCTATGGCTACACCTTC
once,TRBD1,TRBV27,TRBJ1-2,CASSSIPGQGAVSNYGYTF,TGTGCCAGCAGTTCCATCCCGGGACAGGGGGCCGTGTCCAACTATGGCTACACCTTC
NA,TRBD1,TRBV2,TRBJ2-5,CASSDGQGMSETQYF,TGTGCCAGCAGCGATGGACAGGGGATGAGCGAGACCCAGTACTTC
NA,TRBD1,TRBV16,TRBJ1-2,CASSQKPGQLYGYTF,TGTGCCAGCAGCCAGAAACCGGGACAGCTCTATGGCTACACCTTC
few,TRBD1,TRBV20-1,TRBJ1-2,CSASGTGYGYTF,TGCAGTGCTAGTGGGACAGGCTATGGCTACACCTTC
NA,NA,TRBV5-4,TRBJ1-1,CASSEQRNTEAFF,TGTGCCAGCAGCGAACAGAGGAACACTGAAGCTTTCTTT
NA,NA,TRBV18,TRBJ1-1,CASSPQSSEAFF,TGTGCCAGCTCACCACAAAGCTCTGAAGCTTTCTTT
once,TRBD1,TRBV25-1,TRBJ1-3,CASEDRAGNTIYF,TGTGCCAGCGAGGACAGGGCTGGAAACACCATATATTTT
NA,TRBD1,TRBV28,TRBJ1-5,CASSLAGQVLHF,TGTGCCAGCAGTTTAGCGGGACAGGTCTTGCATTTT
NA,TRBD2,TRBV11-3,TRBJ2-1,CASSIAPAGGSEQFF,TGTGCCAGCAGCATTGCTCCGGCGGGGGGAAGTGAGCAGTTCTTC
NA,NA,TRBV7-9,TRBJ2-7,CASSPSGVLSYEQYF,TGTGCCAGCAGCCCATCCGGGGTTCTTTCCTACGAGCAGTACTTC
NA,NA,TRBV18,TRBJ1-4,CASSPPVPAANEKLFF,TGTGCCAGCTCACCACCCGTACCGGCGGCTAATGAAAAACTGTTTTTT
NA,TRBD2,TRBV6-2/TRBV6-3,TRBJ2-7,CASSLFRLAGGPYEQYF,TGTGCCAGCAGTCTATTTCGTTTAGCGGGAGGCCCCTACGAGCAGTACTTC
NA,NA,TRBV27,TRBJ1-5,CASSLSPPWTVSNQPQHF,TGTGCCAGCAGTTTATCGCCCCCCTGGACAGTTAGCAATCAGCCCCAGCATTTT
NA,NA,TRBV4-3,TRBJ1-2,CASSQDLNYGYTF,TGCGCCAGCAGCCAAGATCTGAACTATGGCTACACCTTC
NA,TRBD2,TRBV9,TRBJ2-1,CASSVGRLAGVNEQFF,TGTGCCAGCAGCGTAGGCCGACTAGCGGGGGTTAATGAGCAGTTCTTC
NA,TRBD1,TRBV5-1,TRBJ2-7,CASSSYRGVSHEQYF,TGCGCCAGCAGCTCATACAGGGGGGTGAGCCACGAGCAGTACTTC
NA,NA,TRBV3-1/TRBV3-2,TRBJ2-1,CASSQGARPYNEQFF,TGTGCCAGCAGCCAAGGGGCAAGACCCTACAATGAGCAGTTCTTC
NA,NA,TRBV5-1,TRBJ1-1,CASSLNSRVSRANTEAFF,TGCGCCAGCAGCTTGAACTCGAGGGTGTCACGGGCGAACACTGAAGCTTTCTTT
once,TRBD1,TRBV28,TRBJ1-5,CASRPTGVGPQHF,TGTGCCAGCAGACCCACAGGGGTCGGGCCCCAGCATTTT
NA,NA,TRBV3-1/TRBV3-2,TRBJ2-2,CASSQTDITGELFF,TGTGCCAGCAGCCAAACCGACATCACCGGGGAGCTGTTTTTT
NA,NA,TRBV7-9,TRBJ2-5,CASSLDSQETQYF,TGTGCCAGCAGCTTAGACAGCCAAGAGACCCAGTACTTC
NA,NA,TRBV15,TRBJ2-3,CATSRVGRVPTDTQYF,TGTGCCACCAGCAGAGTAGGGCGGGTCCCCACAGATACGCAGTATTTT
NA,TRBD1,TRBV6-5,TRBJ2-3,CASSYTGTGVDTQYF,TGTGCCAGCAGTTACACAGGGACAGGAGTAGATACGCAGTATTTT
NA,NA,TRBV13,TRBJ2-3,CASSRPGVTDTQYF,TGTGCCAGCAGCCGCCCCGGGGTGACAGATACGCAGTATTTT
once,TRBD1,TRBV10-3,TRBJ1-1,CASGQGTTEAFF,TGTGCCAGCGGACAGGGGACTACTGAAGCTTTCTTT
NA,NA,TRBV5-1,TRBJ1-6,CASSLNPRDSPLHF,TGCGCCAGCAGCTTGAATCCCAGGGATTCACCCCTCCACTTT
NA,TRBD2,TRBV5-5,TRBJ2-3,CASSFTGTSGTDTQYF,TGTGCCAGCAGCTTTACCGGGACTAGCGGCACAGATACGCAGTATTTT
NA,NA,TRBV5-1,TRBJ1-1,CASSSGQNTEAFF,TGCGCCAGCAGCTCCGGACAGAACACTGAAGCTTTCTTT
NA,NA,TRBV10-3,TRBJ1-5,CAISEHREGNQPQHF,TGTGCCATCAGTGAACACAGGGAAGGCAATCAGCCCCAGCATTTT